A single sample is the source of the 21 T cell receptor beta chains below, sequenced in a study of T-cell reconstitution after alpha-beta-depleted transplantation in children. Construction of the TCRbeta library involved unique molecular identifiers. TCRdb called the PCR reads again in MiXCR, with one record for every CDR3 protein. This table has 300,000 or so distinct CDR3 sequences, more than 20% appearing once. The material was PBMCs, mostly from graft donor cells, obtained 180 days after TCRalphabeta/CD19-depleted stem cell transplant. The receptors come from a male patient younger than 18 who had a stem cell transplant for acute lymphoblastic leukemia, so the T cells may come from the graft donor.

This chain connects TRBV5-1 to TRBJ1-2; possibly TRBD1 for D (5 bases). The V gene lost 0 bases and the J gene lost 2 bases, with 26 bases spanning the gap. The CDR3 contains 20 residues. Germline values: CDR1 SGHRS, CDR2 YFSETQ. CDR3 residues: CASSLGGVADTYLRNYGYTF. As DNA, the CDR3 is TGCGCCAGCAGCTTGGGAGGGGTCGCGGACACCTACTTACGGAACTATGGCTACACCTTC.

This clonotype was counted ten times or more. At one end the junction does not follow the germline gene, possibly because of a read error. The chain uses TRBV5-1 and TRBJ2-1, with D unresolved. Germline V gene data show CDR1 as SGHRS and CDR2 as YFSETQ. The CDR3 has 12 residues. The CDR3 DNA follows: TGTGCCAGCAGCTTCGGGTACAATGAGCAGTTCTTC. Amino acids: CASSFGYNEQFF.

The chain links TRBV20-1 to TRBJ1-5; the D gene is possibly TRBD1 (6 bases). Germline V CDR1 and CDR2: DFQATT, SNEGSKA (reference sequence). V gave up 3 bases and J gave up 3 bases, with 18 bases separating them. The CDR3 is made up of 16 amino acids. This chain's CDR3 is CSASLAQGTYNQPQHF. As DNA, the CDR3 is TGCAGTGCTAGCCTAGCCCAGGGGACTTACAATCAGCCCCAGCATTTT.

This clonotype showed up just a few times. The chain combines TRBV29-1 with TRBJ2-7, with 7 bases aligning to TRBD1. Per germline, CDR1 SQVTM and CDR2 ANQGSEA. The CDR3 runs 18 residues. V lost 1 base, J lost 0 bases, and 15 bases stayed unmatched. CDR3 residues: CSVEGFTATGTSSYEQYF. CDR3 sequence (DNA): TGCAGCGTTGAAGGATTCACAGCGACAGGGACAAGCTCCTACGAGCAGTACTTC.

This clonotype has only a few counts. This chain links TRBV5-1 with TRBJ2-1, with 9 positions matching TRBD2. V lost 0 bases, J lost 15 bases, and 7 bases stayed unmatched. The CDR3 runs to 13 residues. Germline CDR1 reads SGHRS; CDR2 reads YFSETQ. CDR3 in DNA: TGCGCCAGCAGCTTGGTTAGCGGGAGCTCTTGGTTCTTC. Amino acid sequence: CASSLVSGSSWFF.

This clonotype was observed a few times. The chain carries TRBV12-3 or TRBV12-4 and TRBJ2-7; the match to TRBD1 covers 7 bases. The J segment lost 1 base and the V segment lost 1 base, leaving 4 bases of the junction unmatched. The CDR3 sequence is 15 residues long. CDR3 DNA: TGTGCCAGCAGTTTAGGACAGGGACGGTCCTACGAGCAGTACTTC. This translates into CASSLGQGRSYEQYF.

This clonotype was observed a few times. This chain links TRBV5-1 with TRBJ1-1, with a possible D match to TRBD1 (6 bases). CDR1 and CDR2 (germline): SGHRS, YFSETQ. The CDR3 spans 13 residues. Deletions cut 0 bases from V and 8 bases from J, with 11 bases between. The CDR3 region has the DNA TGCGCCAGCAGCTTGGGGGTGACAGGCGAAGCTTTCTTT. As protein: CASSLGVTGEAFF.

In this sample, this clonotype turned up many times. V and J are TRBV15 and TRBJ2-5; 10 bases align to TRBD2. The CDR3 extends over 15 amino acids. V was pared by 1 base and J by 5 bases, with 4 bases of the junction left unmatched. Germline assignment: CDR1 LNHNV and CDR2 YYDKDF (reference sequence). The CDR3 bases are TGTGCCACCAGCAGAGGAGCGGGAGGGTGGGAGACCCAGTACTTC. Residues: CATSRGAGGWETQYF.

As concerns this clonotype: Lacking the conserved final phenylalanine or tryptophan, this CDR3 likely reflects a read error. The chain combines TRBV3-1 with TRBJ2-1, with D unclear. V was shortened by 0 bases and J by 5 bases, with 26 bases between the two germline ends. The CDR3 is 20 amino acids. CDR1 and CDR2 from the germline V gene are LGHDT and YNNKEL (reference sequence). CDR3 residues: CASSQERPFVGTWPHNEQFY. The CDR3 DNA reads as TGTGCCAGCAGCCAAGAAAGGCCCTTCGTGGGCACATGGCCGCACAATGAGCAGTTCTAC.

This rearrangement joins TRBV5-1 to TRBJ2-7, with TRBD2 identical over 8 bases. Germline loops: CDR1 SGHRS, CDR2 YFSETQ. The CDR3 totals 16 residues. The J segment lost 7 bases and the V segment lost 4 bases, leaving 16 bases of the junction unmatched. CDR3 in amino acids: CASSHGRAGVDVEQYF. The DNA for the CDR3 is TGCGCCAGCAGCCATGGTCGAGCGGGAGTGGATGTGGAGCAGTACTTC.

This chain connects TRBV20-1 to TRBJ1-5; the D is unclear. Trimming took 5 bases from V and 5 from J, leaving 13 bases between them. The CDR3 is made up of 13 amino acids. Germline V gives CDR1 DFQATT, CDR2 SNEGSKA (reference sequence). DNA of the CDR3: TGCAGTGCTGACACTGAACTCGATCAGCCCCAGCATTTT. It specifies CSADTELDQPQHF.

This clonotype showed up just a few times. The rearrangement links TRBV12-3 or TRBV12-4 to TRBJ2-7; 11 bases agree with TRBD2. J lost 2 bases, V lost 0 bases, and 0 bases had no gene match. This CDR3 is 15 amino acids long. CDR3 amino acids: CASSLATSGTYEQYF. The CDR3 DNA is TGTGCCAGCAGTTTAGCGACTAGCGGGACCTACGAGCAGTACTTC.

The CDR3 sequence is CASSFERTGTRSPLHF. CDR3 DNA sequence: TGTGCCAGCAGCTTCGAGAGGACAGGGACAAGGTCACCCCTCCACTTT. The chain employs TRBV7-3 and TRBJ1-6; 8 nucleotides match TRBD1. This CDR3 comprises 16 residues. V shed 3 bases and J 10 bases; nucleotides not matched to a gene: 11. Germline V CDR1 and CDR2: SGHTA, FQGTGA.

The CDR3 here is CASSRSGAGELFF. The CDR3 DNA sequence: TGTGCCAGCAGCCGGTCGGGGGCCGGGGAGCTGTTTTTT. The chain carries TRBV7-9 and TRBJ2-2; D perhaps matches TRBD2 (6 bases). Germline V lookup: CDR1 SEHNR, CDR2 FQNEAQ (reference sequence). The CDR3 has 13 residues. With 5 bases removed from V and 6 bases from J, the gap between germline ends came to 10 bases.

This rearrangement joins TRBV20-1 to TRBJ2-3; D perhaps matches TRBD2 (6 bases). V lost 0 bases and J lost 5, with 15 bases in between. CDR1 and CDR2 (germline): DFQATT, SNEGSKA (reference sequence). The CDR3 is made up of 15 amino acids. The CDR3 is CSARDAGKDRDTQYF. DNA of the CDR3: TGCAGTGCTAGAGATGCGGGGAAAGATAGAGATACGCAGTATTTT.

The chain carries TRBV5-1 and TRBJ2-7; the D is unclear. Trimming pared 2 bases from V and 0 bases from J, leaving 9 bases between. CDR1 and CDR2 (germline): SGHRS, YFSETQ. This CDR3 is built from 14 residues. In DNA, the CDR3 is TGCGCCAGCAGCTTACACGGTAGCTCCTACGAGCAGTACTTC. Residues: CASSLHGSSYEQYF.

This clonotype was counted between two and nine times. The chain couples TRBV20-1 to TRBJ1-1; D call uncertain. The ends were cut back, 6 bases at V and 5 bases at J, with 16 bases in the middle. The CDR3 covers 13 residues. Germline CDR1 DFQATT, CDR2 SNEGSKA (reference sequence). The CDR3 here is CSASEQRGTEAFF. CDR3 nucleotides: TGCAGTGCGAGCGAACAACGCGGAACTGAAGCTTTCTTT.

The chain couples TRBV5-1 to TRBJ2-5, with 9 bases identical to TRBD1. With 4 bases clipped from V and 2 bases from J, the junction kept 9 bases outside the gene matches. This CDR3 has 16 residues. CDR1 is SGHRS, CDR2 YFSETQ, per germline. CDR3 sequence reads: CASSGRLGTGQETQYF. CDR3 sequence (DNA): TGCGCCAGCAGCGGGAGATTGGGGACAGGGCAAGAGACCCAGTACTTC. Full variable domain (remainder filled in from reference TRBV5-1 and TRBJ2-5): KAGVTQTPRYLIKTRGQQVTLSCSPISGHRSVSWYQQTPGQGLQFLFEYFSETQRNKGNFPGRFSGRQFSNSRSEMNVSTLELGDSALYLCASSGRLGTGQETQYFGPGTRLLVL.

This clonotype was seen ten or more times. The gene calls are TRBV12-3 or TRBV12-4 and TRBJ2-1, with D uncertain. CDR3 length: 11 residues. Trimming left V 10 bases short and J 5 bases short, with 9 bases between. CDR3: CAITVDNEQFF. The CDR3 coding sequence is TGTGCCATCACTGTAGACAATGAGCAGTTCTTC.

The chain joins TRBV5-8 to TRBJ2-6; D gene ambiguous. The ends were cut back, 2 bases at V and 0 bases at J, with 6 bases in the middle. The CDR3 loop spans 15 amino acids. Germline assignment: CDR1 SGHTS and CDR2 YDEGEE. CDR3 region: CASSFYSSGANVLTF. In DNA, the CDR3 is TGTGCCAGCAGCTTCTACTCCTCTGGGGCCAACGTCCTGACTTTC.

This clonotype was seen more than once but under ten times. CDR3 sequence: CASSGGTAVNEQFF. CDR3 nucleotide sequence: TGTGCCAGCAGCGGGGGTACGGCGGTAAATGAGCAGTTCTTC. The V and J genes are TRBV7-3 and TRBJ2-1; D may correspond to TRBD1 or TRBD2 (5 bases each). Germline assignment: CDR1 SGHTA and CDR2 FQGTGA. This CDR3 comprises 14 residues. With 5 bases removed from V and 7 bases from J, the gap between germline ends came to 15 bases. Full variable domain (remainder filled in from reference TRBV7-3 and TRBJ2-1): GAGVSQTPSNKVTEKGKYVELRCDPISGHTALYWYRQSLGQGPEFLIYFQGTGAADDSGLPNDRFFAVRPEGSVSTLKIQRTERGDSAVYLCASSGGTAVNEQFFGPGTRLTVL.